This T cell receptor beta chain was documented in a study of Ad26.COV2.S vaccination and SARS-CoV-2 variants. Overall study: Ad26.COV2.S given intramuscularly, once or twice 56 days apart.

After removal of 4 bases from V and 2 bases from J, the junction contained 7 bases not matched to a gene. The CDR3 runs 16 residues. The germline V gene encodes CDR1 SGHRS and CDR2 YFSETQ. Assay: immunoSEQ multiplex PCR; the TCRdb copy retains only in-frame clones and omits some. The sample carries around 340,000 clones, approximately 90% recorded once. Specified treatment: 15 to 20 received Ad26.COV2.S at low or high dose, single or two shots; roughly five received placebo; per-sample allocation not given. Samples analyzed were those drawn on day 63 after the first vaccine or placebo injection. Vaccination used an Ad26 vector expressing Wuhan-strain SARS-CoV-2 spike.

Sequencing was performed on peripheral blood, taken in a trial of Ad26.COV2.S vaccine versus placebo. The source is a person aged 18-60 years who received the Ad26.COV2.S COVID-19 vaccine or a placebo. The chain combines TRBV5-1 with TRBJ2-2; 8 bases line up with TRBD1. This chain's CDR3 is CASSPRGQENTGELFF. For the CDR3, the DNA is TGCGCCAGCAGCCCCCGGGGACAGGAAAACACCGGGGAGCTGTTTTTT.